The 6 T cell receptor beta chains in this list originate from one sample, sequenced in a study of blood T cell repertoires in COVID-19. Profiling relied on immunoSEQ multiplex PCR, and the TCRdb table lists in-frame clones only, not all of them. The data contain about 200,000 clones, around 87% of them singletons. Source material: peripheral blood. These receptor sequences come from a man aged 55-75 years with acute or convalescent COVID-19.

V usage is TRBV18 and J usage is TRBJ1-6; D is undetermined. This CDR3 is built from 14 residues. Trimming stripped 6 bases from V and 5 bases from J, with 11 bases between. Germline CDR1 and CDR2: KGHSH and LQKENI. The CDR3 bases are TGTGCCAGCTCTGAAAAACCAGATAATTCACCCCTCCACTTT. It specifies CASSEKPDNSPLHF.

CDR3: CASSIDRTRVSEQYF. CDR3 bases: TGTGCCAGTAGTATAGATCGAACCCGGGTGTCGGAGCAGTACTTC. The rearrangement links TRBV19 to TRBJ2-7; no definite D call. The CDR3 has 15 residues. Trimming removed 0 bases from V and 7 bases from J, with 16 bases in between. Germline V gives CDR1 LNHDA, CDR2 SQIVND (reference sequence).

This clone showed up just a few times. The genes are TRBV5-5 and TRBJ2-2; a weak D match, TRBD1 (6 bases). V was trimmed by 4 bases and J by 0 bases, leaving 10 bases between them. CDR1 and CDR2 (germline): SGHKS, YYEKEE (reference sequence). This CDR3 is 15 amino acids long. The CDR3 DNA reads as TGTGCCAGCAGCCCATGGACAGCGAACACCGGGGAGCTGTTTTTT. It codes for CASSPWTANTGELFF.

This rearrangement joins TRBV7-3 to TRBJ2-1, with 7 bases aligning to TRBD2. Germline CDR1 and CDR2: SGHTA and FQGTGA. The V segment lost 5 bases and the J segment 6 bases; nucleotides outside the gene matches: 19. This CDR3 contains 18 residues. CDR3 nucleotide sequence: TGTGCCAGCAGCCCCCGGGGTAGGGCTAGCGGTATCACCAATGAGCAGTTCTTC. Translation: CASSPRGRASGITNEQFF.

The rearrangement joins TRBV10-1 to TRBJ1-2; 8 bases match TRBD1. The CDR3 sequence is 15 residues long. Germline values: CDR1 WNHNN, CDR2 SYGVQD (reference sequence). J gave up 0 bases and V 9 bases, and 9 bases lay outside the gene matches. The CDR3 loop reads CARGGDRTSNYGYTF. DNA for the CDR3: TGCGCCAGGGGGGGGGACAGGACATCTAACTATGGCTACACCTTC.

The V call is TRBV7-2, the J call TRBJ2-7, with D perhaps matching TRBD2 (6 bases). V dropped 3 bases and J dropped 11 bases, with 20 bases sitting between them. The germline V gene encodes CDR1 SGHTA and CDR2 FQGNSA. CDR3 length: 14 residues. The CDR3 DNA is TGTGCCAGCAGCTTCCCCTCGGGCGGGGTTAGGAAGTACTTC. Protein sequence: CASSFPSGGVRKYF. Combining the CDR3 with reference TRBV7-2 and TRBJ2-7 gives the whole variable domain GAGVSQSPSNKVTEKGKDVELRCDPISGHTALYWYRQSLGQGLEFLIYFQGNSAPDKSGLPSDRFSAERTGGSVSTLTIQRTQQEDSAVYLCASSFPSGGVRKYFGPGTRLTVT.